The 11 T cell receptor beta chains below all came from one sample that was sequenced in a study of T cell repertoires in ileal Crohn's disease. Stated time point: proximal margin of the surgical specimen (macroscopically non-inflamed). Profiled with immunoSEQ multiplex PCR; TCRdb holds only in-frame clones, not every one. In the table there are roughly 3,200 clones, 69% of which are singletons. Sequenced sample: ileal tissue. The receptors originated from an adult with Crohn's disease.

The chain employs TRBV9 and TRBJ2-2, with D unclear. V was pared by 4 bases and J by 4 bases, with 17 bases between. CDR3 length: 16 amino acids. CDR1 is SGDLS, CDR2 YYNGEE, per germline. DNA for the CDR3: TGTGCCAGCAGCACTCGGCCTAATGGGATCACCGGGGAGCTGTTTTTT. Its translation: CASSTRPNGITGELFF. The full variable domain, in which reference TRBV9 and TRBJ2-2 provide the parts outside the CDR3, is DSGVTQTPKHLITATGQRVTLRCSPRSGDLSVYWYQQSLDQGLQFLIQYYNGEERAKGNILERFSAQQFPDLHSELNLSSLELGDSALYFCASSTRPNGITGELFFGEGSRLTVL.

This chain joins TRBV21-1 and TRBJ2-1. TRBV21-1 is flagged as a pseudogene. The CDR3 is 15 amino acids. In DNA form, the CDR3 reads TGTGCCAGCAGCAAAGAAGGGACCACACCCAATGAGCAGTTCTTC. It is translated as CASSKEGTTPNEQFF.

This chain connects TRBV30 to TRBJ1-4, with D perhaps TRBD1 (6 bases). Germline assignment: CDR1 GTSNPN and CDR2 SVGIG (reference sequence). The CDR3 totals 15 residues. The V end was cut by 2 bases, the J end by 7 bases, with 17 bases between. The DNA for the CDR3 is TGTGCCTGGAGTCCCCTTAAGGGGGAAAGTGAAAAACTGTTTTTT. Its protein product is CAWSPLKGESEKLFF.

V usage is TRBV9 and J usage is TRBJ2-1, with D tentatively TRBD2 (5 bases). Trimming shortened V by 4 bases and J by 2 bases, and 13 bases separated the two germline ends. Germline assignment: CDR1 SGDLS and CDR2 YYNGEE. The CDR3 has 15 amino acids. This chain's CDR3 is CASSPRERTYNEQFF. The CDR3 nucleotides read TGTGCCAGCAGCCCCCGTGAGCGGACCTACAATGAGCAGTTCTTC.

The rearrangement joins TRBV5-1 to TRBJ1-2, with 8 bases that match TRBD1. CDR3 length: 14 amino acids. The V gene end was trimmed by 3 bases and the J gene end by 6 bases; junction bases not matched to a gene: 7. Germline CDR1 is SGHRS and CDR2 is YFSETQ. CDR3 in amino acids: CASSSGQAVDGYTF. The CDR3 DNA follows: TGCGCCAGCAGCTCGGGACAGGCAGTGGATGGCTACACCTTC. Filled out from reference TRBV5-1 and TRBJ1-2, the complete variable domain reads KAGVTQTPRYLIKTRGQQVTLSCSPISGHRSVSWYQQTPGQGLQFLFEYFSETQRNKGNFPGRFSGRQFSNSRSEMNVSTLELGDSALYLCASSSGQAVDGYTFGSGTRLTVV.

This clone came up a few times. The chain uses TRBV29-1 and TRBJ2-2; 7 nucleotides line up with TRBD1. Trimming removed 7 bases from V and 0 bases from J; junction bases left unmatched: 5. There are 14 residues in the CDR3. Germline V gene data show CDR1 as SQVTM and CDR2 as ANQGSEA. The CDR3 bases are TGCAGCGCTCTGAGGGGGCCGAACACCGGGGAGCTGTTTTTT. Translated: CSALRGPNTGELFF.

This chain joins TRBV15 and TRBJ2-3; 13 nucleotides align to TRBD2. Germline-derived CDR1 and CDR2 are LNHNV and YYDKDF (reference sequence). With 5 bases clipped from V and 4 bases from J, the junction kept 12 bases outside the gene matches. This CDR3 contains 18 residues. In nucleotides, the CDR3 is TGTGCCACCAGCGGTACCCGGACTAGCGGGAGTAGGGCAGATACGCAGTATTTT. This gives the protein CATSGTRTSGSRADTQYF.

The V and J genes are TRBV5-8 and TRBJ2-3; D gene uncertain. The CDR3 runs to 12 residues. V was trimmed by 0 bases and J by 6 bases, leaving 5 bases between them. CDR1 is SGHTS, CDR2 YDEGEE, per germline. The CDR3 DNA sequence: TGTGCCAGCAGCTTGGGATCTGATACGCAGTATTTT. Translating gives CASSLGSDTQYF.

J is TRBJ1-1 and V is TRBV29-1; maybe TRBD1 (6 bases). V gave up 6 bases and J gave up 1 base, with 9 bases separating them. There are 12 residues in the CDR3. Per the germline V gene, CDR1 is SQVTM and CDR2 is ANQGSEA. The CDR3 loop reads CSVGTPNTEAFF. CDR3 coding DNA: TGCAGCGTCGGGACACCGAACACTGAAGCTTTCTTT.

The chain links TRBV5-1 to TRBJ1-2, with D possibly matching TRBD1 (5 bases). With 3 bases removed from V and 2 bases from J, the gap between germline ends came to 23 bases. Germline CDR1 reads SGHRS; CDR2 reads YFSETQ. This CDR3 has 18 residues. CDR3 region: CASSSRGEGLILNYGYTF. CDR3 DNA: TGCGCCAGCAGCTCCCGAGGGGAGGGGCTAATTTTAAACTATGGCTACACCTTC. Variable domain in full (rest from reference TRBV5-1 and TRBJ1-2): KAGVTQTPRYLIKTRGQQVTLSCSPISGHRSVSWYQQTPGQGLQFLFEYFSETQRNKGNFPGRFSGRQFSNSRSEMNVSTLELGDSALYLCASSSRGEGLILNYGYTFGSGTRLTVV.

The V call is TRBV5-5, the J call TRBJ2-7; TRBD2 matches at 13 bases. This CDR3 has 17 amino acids. Trimming cost V 4 bases and J 2 bases; bases outside gene matches: 9. Germline assignment: CDR1 SGHKS and CDR2 YYEKEE (reference sequence). The CDR3 loop reads CASSPGTSGTTTYEQYF. The CDR3 coding sequence is TGTGCCAGCAGCCCTGGGACTAGCGGGACGACAACCTACGAGCAGTACTTC.